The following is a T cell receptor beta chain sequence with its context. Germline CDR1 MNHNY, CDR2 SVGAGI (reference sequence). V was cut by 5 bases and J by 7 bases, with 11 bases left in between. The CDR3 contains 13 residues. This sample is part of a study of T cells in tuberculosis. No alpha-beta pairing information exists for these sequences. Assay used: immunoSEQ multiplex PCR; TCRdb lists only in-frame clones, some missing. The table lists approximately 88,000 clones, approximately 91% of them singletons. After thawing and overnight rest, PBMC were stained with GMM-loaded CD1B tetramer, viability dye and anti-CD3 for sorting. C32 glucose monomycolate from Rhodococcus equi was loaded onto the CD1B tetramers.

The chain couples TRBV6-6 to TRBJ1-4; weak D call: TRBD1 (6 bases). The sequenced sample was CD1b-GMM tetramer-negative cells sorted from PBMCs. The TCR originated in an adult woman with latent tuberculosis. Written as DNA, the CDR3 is TGTGCCAGCAGTGCCAACAGGGTTGAAAAACTGTTTTTT. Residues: CASSANRVEKLFF.